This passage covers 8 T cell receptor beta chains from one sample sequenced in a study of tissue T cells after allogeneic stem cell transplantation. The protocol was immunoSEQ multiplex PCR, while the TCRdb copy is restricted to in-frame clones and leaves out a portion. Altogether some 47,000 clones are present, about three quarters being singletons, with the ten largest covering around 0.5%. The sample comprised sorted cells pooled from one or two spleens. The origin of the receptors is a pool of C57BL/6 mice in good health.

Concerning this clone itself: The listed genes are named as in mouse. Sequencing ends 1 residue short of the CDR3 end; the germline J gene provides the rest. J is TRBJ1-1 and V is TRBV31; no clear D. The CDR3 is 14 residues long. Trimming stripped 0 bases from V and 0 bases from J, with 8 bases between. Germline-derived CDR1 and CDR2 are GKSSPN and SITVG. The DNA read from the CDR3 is TGTGCCTGGAGTCTTCACGGTGCAAACACAGAAGTCTTC. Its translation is CAWSLHGANTEVF. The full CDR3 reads CAWSLHGANTEVFF.

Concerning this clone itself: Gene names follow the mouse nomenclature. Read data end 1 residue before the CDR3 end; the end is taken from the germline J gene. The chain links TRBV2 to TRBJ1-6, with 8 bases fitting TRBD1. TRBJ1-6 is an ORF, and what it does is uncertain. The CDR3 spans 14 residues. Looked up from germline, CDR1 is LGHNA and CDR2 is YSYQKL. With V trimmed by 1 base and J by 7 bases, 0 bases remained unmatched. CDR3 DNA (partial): TGTGCCAGCAGCCAAGGACAGGGGAATTCGCCCCTCTAC. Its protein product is CASSQGQGNSPLY. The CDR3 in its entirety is CASSQGQGNSPLYF.

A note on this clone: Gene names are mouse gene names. The sequenced part of the CDR3 DNA is TGTGCCAGCAGAGGACTGGGAGGCACCGGGCAGCTCTAC. This sequence encodes CASRGLGGTGQLY. From start to end, the CDR3 is CASRGLGGTGQLYF. The chain combines TRBV13-3 with TRBJ2-2; 8 positions match TRBD2. The read gets to within 1 residue of the CDR3 end, and the germline J gene fills in the rest. V trimming: 5 bases; J trimming: 4 bases; junction bases outside the gene matches: 4. Germline V gene lookup returns CDR1 NNHDY and CDR2 SYVADS. The CDR3 is 14 residues long.

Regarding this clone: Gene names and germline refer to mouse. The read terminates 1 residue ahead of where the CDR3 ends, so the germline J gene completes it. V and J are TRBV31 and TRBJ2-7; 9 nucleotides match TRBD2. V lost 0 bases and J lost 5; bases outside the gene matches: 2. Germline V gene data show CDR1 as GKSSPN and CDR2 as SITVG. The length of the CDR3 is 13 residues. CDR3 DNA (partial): TGTGCCTGGAGTCTACTGGGGGGAAATGAACAGTAC. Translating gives CAWSLLGGNEQY. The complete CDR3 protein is CAWSLLGGNEQYF. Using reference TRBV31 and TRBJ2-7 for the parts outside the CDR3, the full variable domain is AQTIHQWPVAEIKAVGSPLSLGCTIKGKSSPNLYWYWQATGGTLQQLFYSITVGQVESVVQLNLSASRPKDDQFILSTEKLLLSHSGFYLCAWSLLGGNEQYFGPGTRLTVL.

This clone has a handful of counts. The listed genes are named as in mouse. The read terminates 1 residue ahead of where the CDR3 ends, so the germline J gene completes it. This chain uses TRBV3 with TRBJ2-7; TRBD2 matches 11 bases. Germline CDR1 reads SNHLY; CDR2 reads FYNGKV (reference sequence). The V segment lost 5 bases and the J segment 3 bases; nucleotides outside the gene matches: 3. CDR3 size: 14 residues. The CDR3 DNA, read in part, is TGTGCCAGCAGCCCGACTGGGGGGGGCTATGAACAGTAC. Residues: CASSPTGGGYEQY. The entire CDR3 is CASSPTGGGYEQYF.

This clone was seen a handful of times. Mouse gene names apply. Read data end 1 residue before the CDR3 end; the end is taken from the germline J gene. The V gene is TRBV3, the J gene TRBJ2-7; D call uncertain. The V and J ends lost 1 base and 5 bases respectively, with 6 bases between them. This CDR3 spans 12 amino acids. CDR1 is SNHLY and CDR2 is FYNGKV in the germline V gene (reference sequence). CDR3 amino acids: CASSLDRDEQYF. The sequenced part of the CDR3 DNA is TGTGCCAGCAGCTTAGACCGGGATGAACAGTAC.

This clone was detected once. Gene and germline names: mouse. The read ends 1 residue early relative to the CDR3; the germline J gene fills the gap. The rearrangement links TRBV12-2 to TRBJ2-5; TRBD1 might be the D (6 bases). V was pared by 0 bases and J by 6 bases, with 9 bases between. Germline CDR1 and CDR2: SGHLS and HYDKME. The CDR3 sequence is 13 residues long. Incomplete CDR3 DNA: TGTGCCAGCTCTCTCTCCAGGGGTGACACCCAGTAC. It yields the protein CASSLSRGDTQY. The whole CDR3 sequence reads CASSLSRGDTQYF.

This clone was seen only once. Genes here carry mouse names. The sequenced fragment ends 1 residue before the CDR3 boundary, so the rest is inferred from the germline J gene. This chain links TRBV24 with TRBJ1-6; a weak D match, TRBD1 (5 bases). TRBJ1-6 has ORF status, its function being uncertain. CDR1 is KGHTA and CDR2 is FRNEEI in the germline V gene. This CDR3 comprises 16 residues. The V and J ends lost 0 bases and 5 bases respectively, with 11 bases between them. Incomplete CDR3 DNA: TGTGCCAGCAGTCTGTATCGGGGGAAGGATAATTCGCCCCTCTAC. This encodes CASSLYRGKDNSPLY. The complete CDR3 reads CASSLYRGKDNSPLYF.